Following are 8 T cell receptor beta chains from one sample sequenced in a study of OX40 agonist ivuxolimab in advanced cancers. The protocol was immunoSEQ multiplex PCR, while the TCRdb copy is restricted to in-frame clones and leaves out a portion. This sample has 3,100 or so clones; around 80% occur once, and the top ten carry 30% to 45%. This specimen was CD4+ or CD8+ T cells sorted from blood, taken in a trial of the OX40 agonist ivuxolimab. Receptors were obtained from an adult with an advanced solid tumor such as melanoma, head and neck, liver or kidney cancer.

The rearrangement joins TRBV19 to TRBJ2-7, with TRBD2 matching over 8 bases. Germline CDR1 LNHDA, CDR2 SQIVND (reference sequence). The trim removed 5 bases at V and 3 bases at J, leaving 9 bases unmatched. This CDR3 contains 15 residues. CDR3: CASSFSSGRVYEQYF. In nucleotides, the CDR3 is TGTGCCAGTAGTTTCTCCAGCGGGAGAGTCTACGAGCAGTACTTC.

This clone was found a few times. The chain couples TRBV4-1 to TRBJ1-2; D unresolved. The CDR3 extends over 12 amino acids. The germline V and J ends were trimmed by 0 bases and 12 bases, with 11 bases remaining between them. Per germline, CDR1 MGHRA and CDR2 YSYEKL. The CDR3 here is CASSQENGFHTF. The CDR3 coding sequence is TGCGCCAGCAGCCAAGAGAACGGATTCCACACCTTC.

V and J are TRBV5-6 and TRBJ1-1; D is unclear. V was clipped by 3 bases and J by 6 bases, with 9 bases between them. Germline V gene data show CDR1 as SGHDT and CDR2 as YYEEEE. There are 12 residues in the CDR3. The CDR3 here is CASSSSGAEAFF. The CDR3 DNA follows: TGTGCCAGCAGCTCATCGGGAGCTGAAGCTTTCTTT.

This clone is categorized as large. This chain links TRBV19 with TRBJ2-1; D perhaps matches TRBD2 (6 bases). With 10 bases removed from V and 3 bases from J, the gap between germline ends came to 10 bases. Germline CDR1 reads LNHDA; CDR2 reads SQIVND (reference sequence). This CDR3 comprises 12 residues. The CDR3 loop reads CATQDYYNEQFF. The DNA of the CDR3 is TGTGCCACCCAGGACTACTACAATGAGCAGTTCTTC.

The chain has TRBV28 and TRBJ2-1; no reliable D call. Per the germline V gene, CDR1 is MDHEN and CDR2 is SYDVKM. V gave up 6 bases and J gave up 5 bases, with 8 bases separating them. The CDR3 consists of 12 residues. The chain's CDR3 is CASSRRDNEQFF. The DNA for the CDR3 is TGTGCCAGCAGCCGTAGAGACAATGAGCAGTTCTTC.

The chain joins TRBV9 to TRBJ2-1; 9 positions match TRBD2. Trimming removed 0 bases from V and 5 bases from J; junction bases left unmatched: 6. Germline-derived CDR1 and CDR2 are SGDLS and YYNGEE. The CDR3 covers 16 residues. The chain's CDR3 is CASSVEAGGINNEQFF. In nucleotides, the CDR3 is TGTGCCAGCAGCGTAGAGGCGGGGGGGATTAACAATGAGCAGTTCTTC.

This rearrangement joins TRBV5-1 to TRBJ1-2; TRBD1 matches 7 bases. The J segment lost 6 bases and the V segment lost 4 bases, leaving 12 bases of the junction unmatched. The germline gives CDR1 SGHRS, CDR2 YFSETQ. The CDR3 sequence is 15 residues long. The DNA of the CDR3 is TGCGCCAGCAGCCACCCAGGGGGGGGGTTTAATGGCTACACCTTC. It yields the protein CASSHPGGGFNGYTF.

The V call is TRBV28, the J call TRBJ2-1; D could derive from TRBD1 or TRBD2 (5 bases each). V gave up 4 bases and J gave up 3 bases, with 7 bases separating them. The CDR3 runs to 13 residues. In germline, CDR1 is MDHEN, CDR2 SYDVKM. The DNA for the CDR3 is TGTGCCAGCAGTTGGGACCACTACAATGAGCAGTTCTTC. It is translated as CASSWDHYNEQFF.